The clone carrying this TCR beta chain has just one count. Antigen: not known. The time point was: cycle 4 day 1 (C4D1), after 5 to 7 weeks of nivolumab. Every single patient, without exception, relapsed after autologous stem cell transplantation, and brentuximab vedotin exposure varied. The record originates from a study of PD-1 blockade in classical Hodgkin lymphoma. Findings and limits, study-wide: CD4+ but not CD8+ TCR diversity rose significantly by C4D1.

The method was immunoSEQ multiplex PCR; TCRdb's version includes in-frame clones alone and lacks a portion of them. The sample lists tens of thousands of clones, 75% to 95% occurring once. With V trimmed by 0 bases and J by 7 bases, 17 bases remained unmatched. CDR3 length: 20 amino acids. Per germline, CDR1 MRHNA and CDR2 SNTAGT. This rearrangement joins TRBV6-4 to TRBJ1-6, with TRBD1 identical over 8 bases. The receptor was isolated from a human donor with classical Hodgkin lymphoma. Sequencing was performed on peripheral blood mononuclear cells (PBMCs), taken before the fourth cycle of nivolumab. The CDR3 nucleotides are TGTGCCAGCAGTGACTCGGCAGGGGGCTACGGAATTATACCGAATTCACCCCTCCACTTT. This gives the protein CASSDSAGGYGIIPNSPLHF.